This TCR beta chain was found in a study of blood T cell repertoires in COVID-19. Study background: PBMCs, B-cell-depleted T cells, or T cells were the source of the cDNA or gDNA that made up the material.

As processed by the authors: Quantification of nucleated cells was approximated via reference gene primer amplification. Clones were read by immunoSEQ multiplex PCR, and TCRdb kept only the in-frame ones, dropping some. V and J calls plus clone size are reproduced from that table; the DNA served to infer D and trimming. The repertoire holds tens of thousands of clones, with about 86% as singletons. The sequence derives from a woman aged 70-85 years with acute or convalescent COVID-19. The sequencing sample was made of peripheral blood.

The chain's CDR3 is CASSLGAGTSYEQYF. The CDR3 coding sequence is TGTGCCAGCAGCTTAGGTGCAGGTACGTCCTACGAGCAGTACTTC. The V call is TRBV13, the J call TRBJ2-7; D gene ambiguous. Trimming cost V 0 bases and J 1 base, with 10 bases left between them. There are 15 residues in the CDR3. Looked up from germline, CDR1 is PRHDT and CDR2 is FYEKMQ (reference sequence).